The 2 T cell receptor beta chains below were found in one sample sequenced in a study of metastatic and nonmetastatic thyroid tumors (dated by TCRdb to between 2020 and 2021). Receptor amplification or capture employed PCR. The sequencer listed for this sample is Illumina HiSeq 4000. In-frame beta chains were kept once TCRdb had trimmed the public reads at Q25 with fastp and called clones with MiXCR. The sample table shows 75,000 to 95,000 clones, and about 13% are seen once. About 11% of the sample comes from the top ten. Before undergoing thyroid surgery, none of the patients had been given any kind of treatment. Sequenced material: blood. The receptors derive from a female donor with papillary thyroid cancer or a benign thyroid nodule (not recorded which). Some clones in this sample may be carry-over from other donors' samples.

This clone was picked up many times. CDR3: CAWSVRGLVNTEAFF. DNA for the CDR3: TGTGCCTGGAGTGTGAGGGGATTGGTGAACACTGAAGCTTTCTTT. The V gene is TRBV30, the J gene TRBJ1-1, with TRBD1 as a possible D gene (5 bases). Trimming cost V 0 bases and J 0 bases, with 11 bases left between them. Germline lookup yields CDR1 GTSNPN and CDR2 SVGIG (reference sequence). This CDR3 spans 15 amino acids.

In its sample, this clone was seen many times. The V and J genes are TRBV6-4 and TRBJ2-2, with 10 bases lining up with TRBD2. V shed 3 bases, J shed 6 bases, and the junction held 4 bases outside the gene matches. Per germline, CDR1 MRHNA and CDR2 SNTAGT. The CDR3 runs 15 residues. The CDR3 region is CASSESSGSSGELFF. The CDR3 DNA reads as TGTGCCAGCAGTGAATCTAGCGGGAGTTCCGGGGAGCTGTTTTTT.